This T cell receptor beta chain was documented in a study of T-cell reconstitution after alpha-beta-depleted transplantation in children. In the case of this clonotype: Its antigen remains unknown.

TCRbeta library construction was performed incorporating unique molecular identifiers. TCRdb re-analysed the PCR reads in MiXCR, keeping a single row per CDR3 protein. Of about 290,000 distinct CDR3 sequences listed, 10% are singletons. Study results and caveats: Elevated TCRbeta diversity at day 60 was traced, in some patients, to surviving recipient T cells and thymic progenitors. Once a year had passed after transplant, T-cell counts and diversity came mostly from newly produced T cells.

The V gene's germline CDR1 is SGHVS and CDR2 FQNEAQ. J was trimmed by 2 bases and V by 5 bases; bases with no gene match: 9. The CDR3 runs to 15 residues. The chain is built from TRBV7-8 and TRBJ2-7, with 7 bases aligning to TRBD1. This receptor was obtained from a boy in the first two years of life with acute myeloid leukemia, due to receive a stem cell transplant. The starting material was PBMCs, obtained before TCRalphabeta/CD19-depleted stem cell transplant. The CDR3 reads CASSARQGPPYEQYF. The CDR3 DNA sequence: TGTGCCAGCAGCGCCCGACAGGGTCCCCCCTACGAGCAGTACTTC. Combining the CDR3 with reference TRBV7-8 and TRBJ2-7 gives the whole variable domain GAGVSQSPRYKVAKRGQDVALRCDPISGHVSLFWYQQALGQGPEFLTYFQNEAQLDKSGLPSDRFFAERPEGSVSTLKIQRTQQEDSAVYLCASSARQGPPYEQYFGPGTRLTVT.